The 10 T cell receptor beta chains presented below share a single source sample, sequenced in a study of identical twins' blood T cells. TCRdb re-analysed the 5' RACE reads in MiXCR, keeping a single row per CDR3 protein. The top ten clones hold roughly 6.1% of a sample with a few hundred thousand distinct CDR3 sequences, roughly 28% of them seen once. The sample consisted of PBMCs. The origin of the receptors is a woman aged 18 to 49 in good health.

The V gene is TRBV12-3 or TRBV12-4, the J gene TRBJ1-2; D remains ambiguous. The germline V and J ends were trimmed by 0 bases and 8 bases, with 10 bases remaining between them. This CDR3 comprises 13 residues. DNA of the CDR3: TGTGCCAGCAGTTTAGCGCGGGTCAGCGGCTACACCTTC. Protein sequence: CASSLARVSGYTF.

The sample holds a few counts of this clonotype. The V gene is TRBV12-3 or TRBV12-4, the J gene TRBJ1-1; D call uncertain. The CDR3 contains 15 residues. The germline V and J ends were trimmed by 4 bases and 6 bases, with 18 bases remaining between them. This CDR3 reads CASSSRAGSVAEAFF. DNA for the CDR3: TGTGCCAGCAGTTCCCGGGCGGGGAGTGTAGCTGAAGCTTTCTTT.

The table lists this clonotype with a few counts. V is TRBV20-1 and J is TRBJ1-1, with 9 bases fitting TRBD1. CDR3 size: 12 residues. The V gene's germline CDR1 is DFQATT and CDR2 SNEGSKA (reference sequence). The junction had 4 bases not matched to a gene; V was cut back by 4 bases and J by 7 bases. As DNA, the CDR3 is TGCAGTGCTACTCCGGACAGGGGTGAAGCTTTCTTT. Translation: CSATPDRGEAFF.

The chain is built from TRBV12-3 or TRBV12-4 and TRBJ1-5, with D unresolved. V lost 1 base to trimming and J lost 2 bases, with 6 bases between them. The CDR3 sequence is 14 residues long. CDR3 amino acids: CASSLVFRNQPQHF. The DNA of the CDR3 is TGTGCCAGCAGTTTAGTCTTTCGCAATCAGCCCCAGCATTTT.

This clonotype was detected a few times. The genes are TRBV20-1 and TRBJ2-4, with 12 bases fitting TRBD2. V lost 1 base to trimming and J lost 2 bases; unmatched junction nucleotides: 6. The CDR3 totals 17 residues. CDR1 and CDR2 (germline): DFQATT, SNEGSKA (reference sequence). The chain's CDR3 is CSARAPLAGGSKNIQYF. CDR3 bases: TGCAGTGCTAGAGCCCCACTAGCGGGAGGTTCCAAAAACATTCAGTACTTC.

This clonotype was recorded a few times. This rearrangement joins TRBV7-2 to TRBJ2-1; 11 bases are a match to TRBD2. The germline gives CDR1 SGHTA, CDR2 FQGNSA. This CDR3 is built from 17 residues. V was pared by 4 bases and J by 7 bases, with 12 bases of the junction left unmatched. The CDR3 nucleotides are TGTGCCAGCAGCTCCTACCTACTAGCGGGGGCGTGGAATGAGCAGTTCTTC. Amino acid sequence: CASSSYLLAGAWNEQFF.

This clonotype was recorded many times. One junction end does not reproduce the germline sequence, and a read error may be involved. The chain has TRBV7-9 and TRBJ1-1; D is uncertain. Germline V CDR1 and CDR2: SEHNR, FQNEAQ (reference sequence). The CDR3 totals 13 residues. The CDR3 DNA reads as TGCGCCAGCAGCTTGCCAGGGAACACTGAAGCTTTCTTT. The encoded protein is CASSLPGNTEAFF.

This clonotype came up many times. The rearrangement links TRBV11-2 to TRBJ1-2, with D hard to call. The germline CDR1 and CDR2 sequences are SGHAT and FQNNGV. This CDR3 has 17 residues. V was cut by 4 bases and J by 0 bases, with 18 bases left in between. CDR3 protein: CASSSLLQSGTNYGYTF. As DNA, the CDR3 is TGTGCCAGCAGCTCACTCCTACAATCCGGGACTAACTATGGCTACACCTTC.

This chain joins TRBV2 and TRBJ2-1; no firm D call. Germline V gives CDR1 SNHLY, CDR2 FYNNEI. This CDR3 has 11 amino acids. V lost 6 bases, J lost 8 bases, and 8 bases lay in between. CDR3 sequence: CASRPAHEQFF. The CDR3 nucleotides are TGTGCCAGCAGGCCGGCCCATGAGCAGTTCTTC.

The chain recombines TRBV7-2 with TRBJ1-5; no reliable D call. V lost 5 bases, J lost 5 bases, and 10 bases lay in between. Germline CDR1 SGHTA, CDR2 FQGNSA. The CDR3 loop spans 13 amino acids. CDR3 nucleotides: TGTGCCAGCAGCCCCGCTCTCTATCAGCCCCAGCATTTT. Its protein is CASSPALYQPQHF.